Shown below are 12 T cell receptor beta chains from a single sample sequenced in a study of Graves' ophthalmopathy and Graves' hyperthyroidism. Amplification of the TCR beta CDR3 regions used RNA transcripts (as template). The authors performed first-round RT-PCR with HTBI primers and then a second-round multiplex PCR. MiXCR, applied by TCRdb to the multiplex PCR reads, yields one record per CDR3 protein. In the table there are some 750,000 distinct CDR3 sequences, 40% of which are singletons. The sequencing sample was made of peripheral blood. The receptor set was obtained from an adult man with Graves' ophthalmopathy.

This clonotype was seen only once. The CDR3 bases are TGTGCCAGCAGTGCTATGGTGGGAGAGACCCAGTACTTC. Its protein is CASSAMVGETQYF. This chain links TRBV25-1 with TRBJ2-5; the D is unclear. In germline, CDR1 is MGHDK, CDR2 SYGVNS. The ends were cut back, 4 bases at V and 4 bases at J, with 10 bases in the middle. The CDR3 is made up of 13 amino acids.

This chain uses TRBV4-1 with TRBJ1-4, with D possibly TRBD1 on 5 matching bases. The CDR3 runs 16 residues. V lost 1 base and J lost 4, with 13 bases in between. CDR1 is MGHRA, CDR2 YSYEKL, per germline. The CDR3 DNA sequence: TGCGCCAGCAGCCAAGGGTTTACAGGCAGTAATGAAAAACTGTTTTTT. Translation: CASSQGFTGSNEKLFF.

The chain employs TRBV20-1 and TRBJ1-6; D is undetermined. CDR3 length equals 15 residues. V shed 0 bases and J shed 5 bases, with 11 bases lying between them. Germline CDR1 and CDR2: DFQATT and SNEGSKA (reference sequence). The CDR3 sequence: CSARELGSNNSPLHF. As DNA, the CDR3 is TGCAGTGCTAGAGAGTTAGGGTCCAATAATTCACCCCTCCACTTT.

Comments on this clonotype: This may come from a read error, since a much larger clone is one base off. V and J are TRBV10-2 and TRBJ1-1, with 8 bases matching TRBD1. This CDR3 spans 15 amino acids. The V gene's germline CDR1 is WSHSY and CDR2 SAAADI. Unmatched junction bases numbered 9, after V lost 6 bases and J lost 3 bases. CDR3 sequence reads: CASRHTTGADTEAFF. The DNA for the CDR3 is TGCGCCAGCAGACACACGACAGGGGCGGACACTGAAGCTTTCTTT.

This clonotype was observed a few times. The rearrangement links TRBV20-1 to TRBJ2-5; D is unresolved. CDR3 size: 11 residues. Germline V gene data show CDR1 as DFQATT and CDR2 as SNEGSKA (reference sequence). Trimming took 6 bases from V and 5 from J, leaving 10 bases between them. CDR3 sequence: CSAKVRETQYF. CDR3 DNA sequence: TGCAGTGCAAAAGTCAGGGAGACCCAGTACTTC.

The chain recombines TRBV7-2 with TRBJ2-7; 8 nucleotides align to TRBD2. After removal of 1 base from V and 7 bases from J, the junction contained 3 bases not matched to a gene. Looked up from germline, CDR1 is SGHTA and CDR2 is FQGNSA. This CDR3 is built from 13 residues. The CDR3 DNA is TGTGCCAGCAGCTTAGTAGTAGCGGGGGAGCAGTACTTC. Amino acids: CASSLVVAGEQYF.

This clonotype was seen a handful of times. This CDR3 is CASSSRDRGGMNTEAFF. The DNA of the CDR3 is TGTGCCAGCAGCTCCCGGGACAGGGGGGGGATGAACACTGAAGCTTTCTTT. The chain links TRBV7-9 to TRBJ1-1, with TRBD1 matching 11 bases. Germline V CDR1 and CDR2: SEHNR, FQNEAQ (reference sequence). The V segment lost 4 bases and the J segment 0 bases; nucleotides outside the gene matches: 7. This CDR3 has 17 amino acids. Together with reference TRBV7-9 and TRBJ1-1, the CDR3 gives the full variable domain: DTGVSQNPRHKITKRGQNVTFRCDPISEHNRLYWYRQTLGQGPEFLTYFQNEAQLEKSRLLSDRFSAERPKGSFSTLEIQRTEQGDSAMYLCASSSRDRGGMNTEAFFGQGTRLTVV.

Details on this clonotype: A much bigger clone sits one base away, suggesting this may be a read error. This sequence joins TRBV7-2 and TRBJ2-5; maybe TRBD1 (5 bases). This CDR3 is built from 14 residues. CDR1 and CDR2 (germline): SGHTA, FQGNSA. This chain's CDR3 is CASSETAGQGTQYF. The CDR3 region has the DNA TGTGCCAGCAGCGAGACCGCAGGACAAGGGACCCAGTACTTC.

The gene calls are TRBV20-1 and TRBJ2-5; D assignment may be TRBD1 or TRBD2 (5 bases each). The CDR3 is 13 amino acids. Germline V lookup: CDR1 DFQATT, CDR2 SNEGSKA (reference sequence). V lost 6 bases, J lost 1 base, and 12 bases lay in between. The CDR3 reads CSAGDARQETQYF. In nucleotides, the CDR3 is TGCAGTGCGGGGGACGCCCGCCAAGAGACCCAGTACTTC.

The chain has TRBV20-1 and TRBJ2-2; tentative D call: TRBD1 (6 bases). Germline V lookup: CDR1 DFQATT, CDR2 SNEGSKA (reference sequence). This CDR3 region has 13 residues. The CDR3, as DNA: TGCAGCGCGGACAGAGAAAACACCGGGGAGCTGTTTTTT. It specifies CSADRENTGELFF.

Concerning this clonotype itself: The junction shows a germline mismatch at one end, possibly a read error. Written as DNA, the CDR3 is TGTGCCAGCAGCCCCCGACAGTTTCTCTCTGGATACACCATATATTTT. Translation: CASSPRQFLSGYTIYF. This chain uses TRBV7-9 with TRBJ1-3; D may be TRBD1 (5 bases). The CDR3 runs to 16 residues. Germline CDR1 reads SEHNR; CDR2 reads FQNEAQ (reference sequence).

Concerning this clonotype: At one boundary the junction diverges from the germline segment, which might be a read error. The chain is built from TRBV10-3 and TRBJ2-5; D gene unclear. Per germline, CDR1 ENHRY and CDR2 SYGVKD. The CDR3 runs to 15 residues. Here the CDR3 DNA reads TGTGCCAGCAGTCAGCGACCAGAGTACCAAGAGACCCAGTACTTC. Translated: CASSQRPEYQETQYF.